The following is a TCR beta chain sequence with its context. The antigen is not known. This CDR3 has 10 residues. The germline V gene has CDR1 MNHEY and CDR2 SVGAGI. This sample stems from a study of cytomegalovirus exposure and HLA in healthy donors. The table came from immunoSEQ multiplex PCR; TCRdb's copy has only in-frame clones and leaves some out. The sample carries roughly 140,000 clones, 85% to 90% recorded once. Study-wide results and limits: Most TCR sequences were seen very rarely across donors, but some public TCRs occurred in many. The listing of fewer than 200 TCR beta chains classed them as cytomegalovirus-associated.

The chain uses TRBV6-5 and TRBJ2-5; D may be TRBD2 (6 bases). The sequence was collected from a woman younger than 30 in good health and CMV-seropositive. Sequencing was done on a sample of PBMCs. The CDR3 nucleotides read TGTGCTAGCGGAGAAGAGACCCAGTACTTC. Protein product: CASGEETQYF.